This is a list of T cell receptor beta chains from one sample in a study of T-cell memory formation after mild COVID-19. Via MiXCR, TCRdb re-called the 5' RACE reads, giving one row per CDR3 protein. Here the sample spans roughly 250,000 distinct CDR3 sequences, about a sixth being singletons. Sequencing was carried out using PBMCs or a T cell subset sorted from them (not recorded which). All receptors derive from a man aged 18 to 29 who had mild COVID-19 (a few samples of this study predate the infection). Cell type and time point are not known. CDR3s include the opening cysteine and the closing phenylalanine or tryptophan. The D gene is left open where the match is weak. Size is omitted from some rows. Given values are once, few, many or a class for expanded clones.

clone size,J gene,V gene,D gene,CDR3 protein,CDR3 DNA
-,TRBJ1-2,TRBV27,-,CASSSRTEGYGYTF,TGTGCCAGCAGTTCTCGGACGGAAGGATATGGCTACACCTTC
-,TRBJ2-5,TRBV12-3/TRBV12-4,TRBD2,CASSLGPSGGETQYF,TGTGCCAGCAGTTTAGGGCCCAGCGGGGGTGAGACCCAGTACTTC
few,TRBJ2-3,TRBV5-1,TRBD1,CASSNTGGSTDTQYF,TGCGCCAGCAGCAATACAGGGGGCAGCACAGATACGCAGTATTTT
few,TRBJ1-5,TRBV7-2,TRBD1,CASSYGGQGYSWWNQPQHF,TGTGCCAGCAGCTATGGGGGACAGGGGTATTCCTGGTGGAATCAGCCCCAGCATTTT
-,TRBJ1-4,TRBV6-5,-,CASSRTNEKLFF,TGTGCCAGCAGTAGGACTAATGAAAAACTGTTTTTT
-,TRBJ2-1,TRBV7-2,-,CASSASSVGEQFF,TGTGCCAGCAGCGCCTCTAGCGTTGGTGAGCAGTTCTTC
few,TRBJ2-7,TRBV5-1,-,CASSVSGTRDYEQYF,TGCGCCAGCAGCGTCTCCGGGACGCGGGACTACGAGCAGTACTTC
-,TRBJ2-1,TRBV5-1,-,CASTLDGSYNEQFF,TGCGCCAGCACCTTGGACGGCTCCTACAATGAGCAGTTCTTC
-,TRBJ1-4,TRBV18,-,CASSPRGAEEKLFF,TGTGCCAGCTCACCACGGGGGGCCGAGGAAAAACTGTTTTTT
-,TRBJ1-1,TRBV18,-,CASSQRTADTEAFF,TGTGCCAGCTCACAAAGGACAGCTGACACTGAAGCTTTCTTT
-,TRBJ2-3,TRBV18,TRBD1,CASSRDREIYTDTQYF,TGTGCCAGCTCACGGGACAGGGAGATTTACACAGATACGCAGTATTTT
few,TRBJ1-6,TRBV2,-,CASRRGFGNSPLHF,TGTGCCAGCAGACGGGGCTTTGGGAATTCACCCCTCCACTTT
-,TRBJ1-2,TRBV20-1,-,CSARIWGGPNYGYTF,TGCAGTGCTAGAATATGGGGAGGACCTAACTATGGCTACACCTTC
-,TRBJ1-1,TRBV7-3,TRBD1,CASSRDRGAHEAFF,TGTGCCAGCAGCAGGGACAGGGGCGCTCATGAAGCTTTCTTT
-,TRBJ2-3,TRBV15,-,CATSRVVRDTQYF,TGTGCCACCAGCAGAGTTGTCCGGGATACGCAGTATTTT
-,TRBJ1-6,TRBV9,-,CASSYSGGVNSPLHF,TGTGCCAGCAGCTACTCCGGAGGGGTAAATTCACCCCTCCACTTT
few,TRBJ2-2,TRBV12-3/TRBV12-4,TRBD1,CASSQRTGIGELFF,TGTGCCAGCAGTCAGAGGACAGGGATAGGGGAGCTGTTTTTT
many,TRBJ2-2,TRBV5-1,TRBD1,CASSLGQPNTGELFF,TGCGCCAGCAGCCTGGGACAGCCGAACACCGGGGAGCTGTTTTTT
many,TRBJ1-2,TRBV4-3,-,CASSRRIGEGYTF,TGCGCCAGCAGCCGGCGTATCGGAGAGGGCTACACCTTC
few,TRBJ1-5,TRBV5-6,-,CASSLWVPQPQHF,TGTGCCAGCAGCCTGTGGGTCCCTCAGCCCCAGCATTTT
many,TRBJ2-4,TRBV20-1,TRBD2,CSASLGLAYGIQYF,TGCAGTGCTAGCTTGGGACTAGCGTACGGCATTCAGTACTTC
-,TRBJ1-6,TRBV7-6,TRBD1,CASSLAGQGSYSPLHF,TGTGCCAGCAGCTTAGCGGGACAGGGCTCCTATTCACCCCTCCACTTT